These 25 T cell receptor beta chains came from one sample sequenced in a study of T cell responses to AZD1222 COVID-19 vaccine. Some clones are missing from TCRdb's copy, which holds only in-frame ones; the method was immunoSEQ multiplex PCR. Here the sample spans around 110,000 clones, about 85% being singletons. Sequenced here: peripheral blood, sampled on day 0 of AZD1222 vaccination. Receptor source: an adult in good health.

The V and J genes are TRBV5-1 and TRBJ1-5; the match to TRBD1 covers 11 bases. Germline V gene sequence: CDR1 SGHRS, CDR2 YFSETQ. V lost 0 bases and J lost 6; bases outside the gene matches: 2. The CDR3 extends over 15 amino acids. The CDR3, as DNA: TGCGCCAGCAGCTTGGGAGGGACAGGGGGTCAGCCCCAGCATTTT. The encoded protein is CASSLGGTGGQPQHF.

The V and J genes are TRBV4-2 and TRBJ2-2, with 10 bases fitting TRBD2. The CDR3 consists of 15 residues. CDR1 and CDR2 (germline): LGHNA, YNFKEQ. Trimming at V came to 5 bases and at J to 5 bases, leaving 5 bases not matched to a gene. The CDR3 is CASSELAGWTGELFF. The DNA for the CDR3 is TGTGCCAGCAGCGAACTAGCGGGGTGGACCGGGGAGCTGTTTTTT.

The chain carries TRBV7-3 and TRBJ1-5; a weak D match, TRBD1 (5 bases). CDR3 length: 15 residues. Trimming took 2 bases from V and 6 from J, leaving 14 bases between them. The germline CDR1 and CDR2 sequences are SGHTA and FQGTGA. DNA for the CDR3: TGTGCCAGCAGCTTACATGGCAGGGAGGTTCAGCCCCAGCATTTT. This codes for CASSLHGREVQPQHF.

This sequence joins TRBV6-6 and TRBJ2-7; D may match TRBD1 or TRBD2 (5 bases each). The CDR3 runs to 13 residues. V lost 6 bases and J lost 0, with 9 bases in between. From germline, CDR1 is MNHNY and CDR2 SVGAGI (reference sequence). This CDR3 is CASRGLASYEQYF. CDR3 DNA: TGTGCCAGCAGGGGGCTAGCCTCCTACGAGCAGTACTTC.

The count of this clone is one. V is TRBV5-5 and J is TRBJ2-7; 7 bases are shared with TRBD1. The V gene end was trimmed by 1 base and the J gene end by 0 bases; junction bases not matched to a gene: 4. This CDR3 is 15 amino acids long. Germline V lookup: CDR1 SGHKS, CDR2 YYEKEE (reference sequence). CDR3 nucleotide sequence: TGTGCCAGCAGCTTGCTACAGGGGAACTCCTACGAGCAGTACTTC. This translates into CASSLLQGNSYEQYF. Combining the CDR3 with reference TRBV5-5 and TRBJ2-7 gives the whole variable domain DAGVTQSPTHLIKTRGQQVTLRCSPISGHKSVSWYQQVLGQGPQFIFQYYEKEERGRGNFPDRFSARQFPNYSSELNVNALLLGDSALYLCASSLLQGNSYEQYFGPGTRLTVT.

The rearrangement joins TRBV7-2 to TRBJ1-5, with a weak D call TRBD1 (5 bases). CDR3 length equals 13 residues. The germline gives CDR1 SGHTA, CDR2 FQGNSA. Trimming pared 5 bases from V and 11 bases from J, leaving 16 bases between. CDR3 coding DNA: TGTGCCAGCAGCCTCGACAGAACTCCGTCCCAGCATTTT. It encodes CASSLDRTPSQHF.

The genes are TRBV25-1 and TRBJ1-1; D gene ambiguous. Germline values: CDR1 MGHDK, CDR2 SYGVNS. CDR3 length: 12 amino acids. Trimming pared 3 bases from V and 1 base from J, leaving 3 bases between. The CDR3 DNA sequence: TGTGCCAGCAGTGACTGGAACACTGAAGCTTTCTTT. Encoded protein: CASSDWNTEAFF.

The chain joins TRBV7-6 to TRBJ1-1; D is perhaps TRBD1 (6 bases). Germline V gives CDR1 SGHVS, CDR2 FNYEAQ. V was shortened by 5 bases and J by 1 base, with 11 bases between the two germline ends. This CDR3 region has 14 residues. CDR3 nucleotide sequence: TGTGCCAGCAGCCTCCCGGGGGCGAACACTGAAGCTTTCTTT. Encoded protein: CASSLPGANTEAFF.

The chain couples TRBV7-2 to TRBJ1-1; a weak D match, TRBD1 (5 bases). The V end lost 5 bases, the J end lost 12 bases, and 16 bases lay between the germline ends. This CDR3 has 12 amino acids. Per germline, CDR1 SGHTA and CDR2 FQGNSA. The CDR3 is CASSLGPSGSFF. CDR3 bases: TGTGCCAGCAGCCTGGGGCCCTCGGGGTCTTTCTTT.

This clone has just one count. The rearrangement uses TRBV7-9 and TRBJ1-1, with TRBD1 as a possible D gene (5 bases). This CDR3 comprises 15 residues. V shed 2 bases and J shed 8 bases, with 18 bases lying between them. CDR1 is SEHNR, CDR2 FQNEAQ, per germline (reference sequence). DNA for the CDR3: TGTGCCAGCAGCTTAATCGTGGGTTGGGGCGGGGAAGCTTTCTTT. This encodes CASSLIVGWGGEAFF. The whole variable domain, filled in from reference TRBV7-9 and TRBJ1-1, reads DTGVSQNPRHKITKRGQNVTFRCDPISEHNRLYWYRQTLGQGPEFLTYFQNEAQLEKSRLLSDRFSAERPKGSFSTLEIQRTEQGDSAMYLCASSLIVGWGGEAFFGQGTRLTVV.

The V and J genes are TRBV7-8 and TRBJ1-4, with 7 nucleotides matching TRBD1. CDR3 length: 16 amino acids. V was clipped by 2 bases and J by 1 base; unmatched bases: 4. Germline CDR1 SGHVS, CDR2 FQNEAQ. The chain's CDR3 is CASSLRAGGTNEKLFF. CDR3 nucleotides: TGTGCCAGCAGCTTAAGGGCAGGGGGAACTAATGAAAAACTGTTTTTT.

The chain uses TRBV6-5 and TRBJ2-7; a weak D match, TRBD1 (5 bases). The V end lost 7 bases, the J end lost 3 bases, and 19 bases lay between the germline ends. CDR1 is MNHEY, CDR2 SVGAGI, per germline. The CDR3 contains 15 residues. CDR3 sequence: CASMDKGRTGYEQYF. The DNA of the CDR3 is TGTGCCAGCATGGACAAGGGGCGCACAGGCTACGAGCAGTACTTC.

This rearrangement joins TRBV5-1 to TRBJ1-3; D is ambiguous. The ends were cut back, 2 bases at V and 0 bases at J, with 6 bases in the middle. CDR3 length: 14 residues. Germline values: CDR1 SGHRS, CDR2 YFSETQ. The CDR3, as DNA: TGCGCCAGCAGCTTATATAACTCTGGAAACACCATATATTTT. This codes for CASSLYNSGNTIYF.

V gene TRBV7-9 combines with J gene TRBJ2-1; D may be TRBD2 (6 bases). Trimming left V 1 base short and J 9 bases short, with 19 bases between. There are 16 residues in the CDR3. Germline-derived CDR1 and CDR2 are SEHNR and FQNEAQ (reference sequence). CDR3 DNA sequence: TGTGCCAGCAGCTTAGGACCGGGACTCCGTACAGGTGAGCAGTTCTTC. Translating it yields CASSLGPGLRTGEQFF.

The gene calls are TRBV4-3 and TRBJ2-7; tentatively, D is TRBD2 (5 bases). This CDR3 has 14 residues. The germline gives CDR1 LGHNA, CDR2 YSLEER. Trimming cost V 0 bases and J 5 bases, with 11 bases left between them. CDR3 loop: CASSQETHGDEQYF. The CDR3 DNA sequence: TGCGCCAGCAGCCAAGAAACACACGGGGACGAGCAGTACTTC.

The chain is built from TRBV28 and TRBJ2-7; 8 bases fit TRBD1. CDR3 size: 19 residues. Germline CDR1 MDHEN, CDR2 SYDVKM. Trimming at V came to 6 bases and at J to 3 bases, leaving 22 bases not matched to a gene. DNA of the CDR3: TGTGCCAGCAGCTCCCCCTTAGACAGGGGTGAGATCGGGGGCTACGAGCAGTACTTC. It translates to CASSSPLDRGEIGGYEQYF.

The chain joins TRBV7-9 to TRBJ1-6; 7 nucleotides align to TRBD1. This CDR3 has 13 residues. CDR1 is SEHNR and CDR2 is FQNEAQ in the germline V gene (reference sequence). V trimming: 5 bases; J trimming: 8 bases; junction bases outside the gene matches: 3. The DNA for the CDR3 is TGTGCCAGCAGCCCCACAGGGGATTCACCCCTCCACTTT. Translation: CASSPTGDSPLHF.

This clone was counted between two and nine times. The chain recombines TRBV7-8 with TRBJ1-3; D ambiguous. CDR1 and CDR2 (germline): SGHVS, FQNEAQ. V was pared by 0 bases and J by 1 base, with 10 bases between. The CDR3 runs 16 residues. CDR3 coding DNA: TGTGCCAGCAGCTTAGCGGTGGTATTATCTGGAAACACCATATATTTT. Encoded protein: CASSLAVVLSGNTIYF. Based on the CDR3 plus reference TRBV7-8 and TRBJ1-3, the full variable domain is GAGVSQSPRYKVAKRGQDVALRCDPISGHVSLFWYQQALGQGPEFLTYFQNEAQLDKSGLPSDRFFAERPEGSVSTLKIQRTQQEDSAVYLCASSLAVVLSGNTIYFGEGSWLTVV.

This clone was picked up one time. The chain links TRBV7-9 to TRBJ2-1, with D possibly being TRBD1 (5 bases). CDR1 and CDR2 (germline): SEHNR, FQNEAQ (reference sequence). The CDR3 consists of 15 residues. V lost 5 bases and J 10 bases, leaving 21 bases between the germline ends. Here the CDR3 reads CASSPQQVLEREQFF. The DNA of the CDR3 is TGTGCCAGCAGCCCACAACAGGTGTTGGAGAGAGAGCAGTTCTTC. Variable domain in full (rest from reference TRBV7-9 and TRBJ2-1): DTGVSQNPRHKITKRGQNVTFRCDPISEHNRLYWYRQTLGQGPEFLTYFQNEAQLEKSRLLSDRFSAERPKGSFSTLEIQRTEQGDSAMYLCASSPQQVLEREQFFGPGTRLTVL.

The rearrangement joins TRBV5-1 to TRBJ1-2; TRBD1 might be the D (6 bases). The germline V gene has CDR1 SGHRS and CDR2 YFSETQ. The length of the CDR3 is 15 residues. Trimming took 0 bases from V and 5 from J, leaving 14 bases between them. CDR3 amino acids: CASSLGGQGKYGYTF. The CDR3, as DNA: TGCGCCAGCAGCTTGGGGGGCCAGGGGAAGTATGGCTACACCTTC.

This sequence joins TRBV20-1 and TRBJ1-5, with D maybe TRBD1 (5 bases). From germline, CDR1 is DFQATT and CDR2 SNEGSKA (reference sequence). V was cut by 6 bases and J by 7 bases, with 16 bases left in between. CDR3 length equals 13 residues. The CDR3 is CSASTGVQQPQHF. The CDR3 DNA reads TGCAGTGCAAGTACGGGGGTACAGCAGCCCCAGCATTTT.

This chain links TRBV24-1 with TRBJ1-4; 7 bases map to TRBD1. CDR1 and CDR2 (germline): KGHDR, SFDVKD. V lost 2 bases and J lost 7; bases outside the gene matches: 3. There are 14 residues in the CDR3. CDR3 loop: CATSDSAGGEKLFF. The CDR3, as DNA: TGTGCCACCAGTGATTCGGCAGGGGGTGAAAAACTGTTTTTT.

CDR3 amino acids: CASSLGGKSYEQYF. CDR3 nucleotide sequence: TGTGCCAGCAGTTTAGGGGGGAAATCCTACGAGCAGTACTTC. V usage is TRBV27 and J usage is TRBJ2-7; a weak D match, TRBD2 (6 bases). CDR3 size: 14 residues. Looked up from germline, CDR1 is MNHEY and CDR2 is SMNVEV (reference sequence). V was pared by 2 bases and J by 1 base, with 9 bases between.

CDR3: CARSFITLNTEAFF. The CDR3 DNA follows: TGTGCCAGAAGCTTTATTACCCTGAACACTGAAGCTTTCTTT. The rearrangement uses TRBV5-3 and TRBJ1-1; no firm D call. TRBV5-3 is given ORF status, its function remaining uncertain. The CDR3 totals 14 residues. V was cut by 2 bases and J by 0 bases, with 8 bases left in between.

This rearrangement joins TRBV18 to TRBJ1-2; D is uncertain. CDR1 is KGHSH, CDR2 LQKENI, per germline. The CDR3 is made up of 14 amino acids. The ends were cut back, 6 bases at V and 8 bases at J, with 19 bases in the middle. The CDR3 loop is CASSRTWSAEGYTF. Here the CDR3 DNA reads TGTGCCAGCTCCCGTACATGGTCAGCGGAGGGCTACACCTTC.